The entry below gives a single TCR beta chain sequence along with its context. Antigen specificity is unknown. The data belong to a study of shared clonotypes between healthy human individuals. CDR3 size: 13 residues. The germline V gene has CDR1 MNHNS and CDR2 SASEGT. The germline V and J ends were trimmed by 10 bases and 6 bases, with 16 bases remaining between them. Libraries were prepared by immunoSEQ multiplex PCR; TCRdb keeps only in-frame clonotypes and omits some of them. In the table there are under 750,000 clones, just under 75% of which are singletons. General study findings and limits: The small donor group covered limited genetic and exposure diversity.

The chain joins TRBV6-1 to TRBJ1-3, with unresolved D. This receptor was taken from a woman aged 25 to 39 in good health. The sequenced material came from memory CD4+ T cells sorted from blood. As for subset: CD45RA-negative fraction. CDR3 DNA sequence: TGTGCCACCGTGTCCAGCTATTCAAACACCATATATTTT. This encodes CATVSSYSNTIYF.